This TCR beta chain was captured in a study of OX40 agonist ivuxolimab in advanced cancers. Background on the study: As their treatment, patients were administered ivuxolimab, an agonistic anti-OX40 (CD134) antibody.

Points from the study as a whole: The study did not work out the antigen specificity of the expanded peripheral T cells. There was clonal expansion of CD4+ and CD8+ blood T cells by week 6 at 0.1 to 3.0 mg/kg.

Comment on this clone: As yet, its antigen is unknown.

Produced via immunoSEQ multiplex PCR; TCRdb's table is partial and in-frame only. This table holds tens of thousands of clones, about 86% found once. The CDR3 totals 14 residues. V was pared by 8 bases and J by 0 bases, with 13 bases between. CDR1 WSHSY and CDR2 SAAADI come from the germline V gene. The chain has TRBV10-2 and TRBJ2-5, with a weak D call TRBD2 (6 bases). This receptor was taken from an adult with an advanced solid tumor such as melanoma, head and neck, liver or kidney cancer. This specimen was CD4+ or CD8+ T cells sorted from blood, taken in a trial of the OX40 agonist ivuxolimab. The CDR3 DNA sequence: TGCGCCAGCCTTCGACGGGGGAACCAAGAGACCCAGTACTTC. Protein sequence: CASLRRGNQETQYF.